This T cell receptor beta chain comes out of a study of cytomegalovirus exposure and HLA in healthy donors. With 60 Vbeta and 13 Jbeta primers, the PCR was carried out. Sequencing used immunoSEQ multiplex PCR; TCRdb keeps in-frame clones, though not all of them. The sample yields about 130,000 clones, just under 75% seen once. With V trimmed by 0 bases and J by 2 bases, 2 bases remained unmatched. CDR3 size: 15 residues. CDR1 is SGHRS and CDR2 is YFSETQ in the germline V gene. While unrecorded immune exposures were likely, the donors were nominally healthy when sampled. Overall study findings and caveats: For most TCR beta V segments, an earlier analysis put the productive rate at about 87% or about 30% of the time. Analyzed later, association rates of TCRs varied across HLA loci, with DRB1 most and HLA-C fewest.

Remarks on this clone: Its specificity is not known.

The chain carries TRBV5-1 and TRBJ2-1, with TRBD2 identical over 7 bases. Sequenced input: PBMCs. The receptor comes from a man aged 40-49 years in good health and CMV-seropositive. The DNA for the CDR3 is TGCGCCAGCAGCTTGGGGGAGGGAGCCTACAATGAGCAGTTCTTC. Translation gives CASSLGEGAYNEQFF. Full variable domain (rest looked up from reference TRBV5-1 and TRBJ2-1): KAGVTQTPRYLIKTRGQQVTLSCSPISGHRSVSWYQQTPGQGLQFLFEYFSETQRNKGNFPGRFSGRQFSNSRSEMNVSTLELGDSALYLCASSLGEGAYNEQFFGPGTRLTVL.